This entry lists 3 T cell receptor beta chains sequenced from one sample in a study of T cell clonotyping in hematopoietic cell transplantation. TCRdb's copy holds only in-frame clones and misses some; the assay was immunoSEQ multiplex PCR. The data contain 3,000 to 4,500 clones, approximately 20% of them seen just once; the ten biggest clones take up around a fifth. Sequencing was performed on peripheral blood mononuclear cells, taken 30 days after allogeneic stem cell transplant. The receptors come from a male patient in his 50s who had an allogeneic stem cell transplant from a related donor, so the T cells may come from the graft donor. Some clones in this sample may be carry-over from other donors' samples.

This clone was observed a handful of times. This chain uses TRBV7-6 with TRBJ2-2; D not certain. Per the germline V gene, CDR1 is SGHVS and CDR2 is FNYEAQ. This CDR3 spans 14 amino acids. Trimming took off 1 base at V and 4 bases at J, with 7 bases between the two ends. CDR3 residues: CASSLVGLTGELFF. The CDR3 bases are TGTGCCAGCAGCTTAGTCGGGCTCACCGGGGAGCTGTTTTTT.

This clone was counted once. The chain links TRBV30 to TRBJ2-7, with 9 bases that match TRBD2. The CDR3 contains 12 residues. CDR1 GTSNPN and CDR2 SVGIG come from the germline V gene (reference sequence). After removal of 3 bases from V and 7 bases from J, the junction contained 4 bases not matched to a gene. CDR3 residues: CAWRTSGGEQYF. CDR3 sequence (DNA): TGTGCCTGGAGGACTAGCGGAGGGGAGCAGTACTTC.

The chain combines TRBV30 with TRBJ2-5, with TRBD2 as a possible D gene (6 bases). Matching the DNA end better, TRBJ2-7 makes the J call doubtful. Per the germline V gene, CDR1 is GTSNPN and CDR2 is SVGIG (reference sequence). The CDR3 is 14 residues long. The CDR3 reads CAWYDQGGGYEQYF. The CDR3 nucleotides are TGTGCCTGGTACGACCAGGGAGGCGGCTACGAGCAGTACTTC.